The 30 T cell receptor beta chains in this list originate from one sample, sequenced in a study of blood T cell repertoires in COVID-19. The assay was immunoSEQ multiplex PCR, and TCRdb's table has in-frame clones only and misses some. Counted here are some 330,000 clones, roughly four fifths occurring once; the ten biggest clones make up 5% to 6%. The sample taken for sequencing was PBMCs or T cells enriched from blood (not recorded which). The receptors were gathered from a woman in her forties or fifties who had recovered from COVID-19.

The genes are TRBV7-8 and TRBJ1-3; 7 bases are shared with TRBD1. Germline CDR1 reads SGHVS; CDR2 reads FQNEAQ. The CDR3 consists of 16 residues. The J segment lost 0 bases and the V segment lost 3 bases, leaving 5 bases of the junction unmatched. The CDR3 DNA sequence: TGTGCCAGCAGCTTCGCGACAGGGAGCTCTGGAAACACCATATATTTT. This codes for CASSFATGSSGNTIYF.

The table lists this clone with a count of one. The chain combines TRBV21-1 with TRBJ1-1; TRBD1 is the table's D call, not checked against the DNA. TRBV21-1 is a pseudogene locus. The CDR3 spans 19 residues. For the CDR3, the DNA is TGTGCCAGCAGCAAAGAAGGCTTACAGGGTCCGGGTCGGCTGGGTGAGGCTTTCTTT. It specifies CASSKEGLQGPGRLGEAFF.

The V gene is TRBV6-5, the J gene TRBJ1-2; 7 bases match TRBD1. The germline gives CDR1 MNHEY, CDR2 SVGAGI. The J segment lost 6 bases and the V segment lost 6 bases, leaving 4 bases of the junction unmatched. The CDR3 runs to 12 residues. For the CDR3, the DNA is TGTGCCAGCAGACCTACAGGGGATGGCTACACCTTC. Its protein is CASRPTGDGYTF.

V and J are TRBV19 and TRBJ2-4, with 12 nucleotides matching TRBD1. The junction had 14 bases not matched to a gene; V was cut back by 3 bases and J by 2 bases. The CDR3 has 20 residues. Germline values: CDR1 LNHDA, CDR2 SQIVND (reference sequence). The CDR3 nucleotides read TGTGCCAGTAGTATGGGAATGGGACAGGGGGCGTTTGTGACCAAAAACATTCAGTACTTC. Encoded protein: CASSMGMGQGAFVTKNIQYF. The variable domain in full, completed from reference TRBV19 and TRBJ2-4, reads DGGITQSPKYLFRKEGQNVTLSCEQNLNHDAMYWYRQDPGQGLRLIYYSQIVNDFQKGDIAEGYSVSREKKESFPLTVTSAQKNPTAFYLCASSMGMGQGAFVTKNIQYFGAGTRLSVL.

The V and J genes are TRBV3-1 (or the pseudogene TRBV3-2) and TRBJ2-7; TRBD2 aligns across 8 bases. With V trimmed by 4 bases and J by 7 bases, 9 bases remained unmatched. This CDR3 contains 14 residues. Germline-derived CDR1 and CDR2 are LGHDT and YNNKEL (reference sequence). The CDR3 spells CASSRTTSVTEQYF. The DNA for the CDR3 is TGTGCCAGCAGCCGTACGACTAGCGTAACTGAGCAGTACTTC.

The chain recombines TRBV29-1 with TRBJ2-1, with unresolved D. Trimming shortened V by 6 bases and J by 8 bases, and 14 bases separated the two germline ends. Germline V gene data show CDR1 as SQVTM and CDR2 as ANQGSEA. This CDR3 has 12 amino acids. Written as DNA, the CDR3 is TGCAGCGTCTCGATCGCGGCGGATGAGCAGTTCTTC. Amino acids: CSVSIAADEQFF.

The genes are TRBV11-2 and TRBJ2-3; the D gene is possibly TRBD2 (7 bases). V was pared by 2 bases and J by 0 bases, with 15 bases between. Per germline, CDR1 SGHAT and CDR2 FQNNGV. The CDR3 has 17 amino acids. The CDR3 is CASSLTGGKSSTDTQYF. CDR3 nucleotides: TGTGCCAGCAGCTTAACGGGGGGCAAGAGTAGCACAGATACGCAGTATTTT.

V and J are TRBV6-5 and TRBJ1-2, with D possibly being TRBD1 (5 bases). The CDR3 has 14 residues. Germline-derived CDR1 and CDR2 are MNHEY and SVGAGI. V was clipped by 6 bases and J by 3 bases, with 14 bases between them. The CDR3 DNA is TGTGCCAGCAGCAGGGCCCTCGGCGACTATGGCTACACCTTC. Residues: CASSRALGDYGYTF.

V gene TRBV19 combines with J gene TRBJ2-3; 7 bases map to TRBD2. Per germline, CDR1 LNHDA and CDR2 SQIVND (reference sequence). The ends lost 5 bases at V and 1 base at J; junction bases unmatched: 6. This CDR3 region has 15 residues. The CDR3 DNA reads as TGTGCCAGTAGTCTGGGAGGGAGCGGCACAGATACGCAGTATTTT. Translated, it gives CASSLGGSGTDTQYF.

CDR3 nucleotides: TGTGCCAGCTCACGGGGACAGGGGTCCTCCAAAGGAGGGACCCAGTACTTC. Encoded protein: CASSRGQGSSKGGTQYF. V and J are TRBV18 and TRBJ2-5; 10 nucleotides line up with TRBD1. The germline V gene has CDR1 KGHSH and CDR2 LQKENI. There are 17 residues in the CDR3. The V and J ends lost 4 bases and 7 bases, in that order; junction bases with no gene match: 15. The variable domain in full, with the rest retrieved from reference TRBV18 and TRBJ2-5, is NAGVMQNPRHLVRRRGQEARLRCSPMKGHSHVYWYRQLPEEGLKFMVYLQKENIIDESGMPKERFSAEFPKEGPSILRIQQVVRGDSAAYFCASSRGQGSSKGGTQYFGPGTRLLVL.

This clone turned up a few times. The identical CDR3 is also encoded by other nucleotide sequences in the sample. The chain has TRBV19 and TRBJ1-3, with D perhaps matching TRBD1 (5 bases). The V gene lost 4 bases and the J gene lost 4 bases, with 11 bases spanning the gap. CDR3 length equals 14 residues. CDR1 is LNHDA, CDR2 SQIVND, per germline (reference sequence). CDR3 sequence (DNA): TGTGCCAGTAGTAGCGGGGCAACCGGAAACACCATATATTTT. Translating gives CASSSGATGNTIYF.

The V and J genes are TRBV30 and TRBJ2-7; a possible D gene is TRBD2 (6 bases). This CDR3 is 17 amino acids long. CDR1 is GTSNPN, CDR2 SVGIG, per germline (reference sequence). V was trimmed by 3 bases and J by 0 bases, leaving 21 bases between them. This CDR3 reads CAWSARIPKAGSYEQYF. The CDR3 DNA reads TGTGCCTGGAGCGCAAGAATCCCAAAAGCGGGCTCCTACGAGCAGTACTTC.

The CDR3, as DNA: TGTGCCAGCAGCTCAGACAGGGGCCGCTATGGCTACACCTTC. Translated: CASSSDRGRYGYTF. The chain has TRBV5-6 and TRBJ1-2; the match to TRBD1 covers 8 bases. J was trimmed by 4 bases and V by 3 bases; bases with no gene match: 5. This CDR3 comprises 14 residues. Germline CDR1 SGHDT, CDR2 YYEEEE.

This clone was recorded a few times. This chain joins TRBV27 and TRBJ2-2, with 9 bases aligning to TRBD1. V trimming: 2 bases; J trimming: 0 bases; junction bases outside the gene matches: 7. The CDR3 has 18 amino acids. Per germline, CDR1 MNHEY and CDR2 SMNVEV (reference sequence). The CDR3 reads CASSLLGQGLANTGELFF. The CDR3, as DNA: TGTGCCAGCAGTTTACTGGGACAGGGTCTTGCGAACACCGGGGAGCTGTTTTTT.

The J gene is TRBJ2-2, the V gene TRBV7-2, with D possibly being TRBD1 (6 bases). Germline loops: CDR1 SGHTA, CDR2 FQGNSA. The CDR3 totals 15 residues. The V gene lost 5 bases and the J gene lost 4 bases, with 14 bases spanning the gap. The CDR3 protein is CASSHRQVTTGELFF. In DNA form, the CDR3 reads TGTGCCAGCAGCCACCGACAGGTCACCACCGGGGAGCTGTTTTTT.

V gene TRBV5-6 combines with J gene TRBJ1-1; unclear D gene. The CDR3 loop spans 15 amino acids. Germline V gene lookup returns CDR1 SGHDT and CDR2 YYEEEE. Trimming cost V 5 bases and J 0 bases, with 14 bases left between them. CDR3 nucleotides: TGTGCCAGCAGGGGCGGGCCAGCCATGAACACTGAAGCTTTCTTT. Translating it yields CASRGGPAMNTEAFF.

The table lists this clone with a count of one. The gene calls are TRBV3-1 (or the pseudogene TRBV3-2) and TRBJ1-2, with D maybe TRBD1 (5 bases). Germline values: CDR1 LGHDT, CDR2 YNNKEL (reference sequence). V lost 1 base, J lost 4 bases, and 16 bases lay in between. The CDR3 length is 16 residues. The CDR3: CASSQGAGIFSYGYTF. CDR3 sequence (DNA): TGTGCCAGCAGCCAAGGGGCAGGGATTTTTTCCTATGGCTACACCTTC.

This chain uses TRBV27 with TRBJ1-6; no definite D call. V lost 6 bases and J 4 bases, leaving 7 bases between the germline ends. The CDR3 sequence is 13 residues long. Germline V gene sequence: CDR1 MNHEY, CDR2 SMNVEV (reference sequence). CDR3 nucleotides: TGTGCCAGCAGAGGGAGTTATAATTCACCCCTCCACTTT. Translated: CASRGSYNSPLHF.

The chain combines TRBV5-6 with TRBJ1-1; possibly TRBD1 for D (5 bases). CDR3 size: 14 residues. From germline, CDR1 is SGHDT and CDR2 YYEEEE. Trimming cost V 5 bases and J 1 base, with 12 bases left between them. The CDR3 is CASSAGFGNTEAFF. The CDR3 bases are TGTGCCAGCAGTGCAGGGTTCGGGAACACTGAAGCTTTCTTT.

This clone was seen only once. This chain joins TRBV19 and TRBJ1-5, with TRBD1 as a possible D gene (6 bases). Germline V gives CDR1 LNHDA, CDR2 SQIVND (reference sequence). The CDR3 is 15 residues long. V dropped 1 base and J dropped 6 bases, with 13 bases sitting between them. In nucleotides, the CDR3 is TGTGCCAGTAGTATAGTACAGGGTGTCACTCAGCCCCAGCATTTT. This gives the protein CASSIVQGVTQPQHF.

The V call is TRBV24-1, the J call TRBJ2-1, with 11 bases identical to TRBD2. The CDR3 is 18 residues long. From germline, CDR1 is KGHDR and CDR2 SFDVKD. With V trimmed by 2 bases and J by 8 bases, 13 bases remained unmatched. The CDR3: CATSDSSLSGGALDEQFF. The CDR3 coding sequence is TGTGCCACCAGTGATTCGAGCCTTAGCGGGGGGGCCTTAGATGAGCAGTTCTTC.

The gene calls are TRBV5-6 and TRBJ1-3; a weak D match, TRBD1 (5 bases). This CDR3 comprises 16 residues. Between the trimmed V and J ends, which lost 3 bases and 5 bases, there was a span of 18 bases. Germline CDR1 is SGHDT and CDR2 is YYEEEE. The CDR3 coding sequence is TGTGCCAGCAGCTCCGGGGGATCGGGCCCTAGAAACACCATATATTTT. This codes for CASSSGGSGPRNTIYF.

This clone was detected once. V and J are TRBV5-6 and TRBJ2-3; TRBD1 is a possible D gene (6 bases). Germline CDR1 reads SGHDT; CDR2 reads YYEEEE. The CDR3 is 16 residues long. Trimming left V 9 bases short and J 4 bases short, with 24 bases between. The CDR3 DNA follows: TGTGCCACCTATCCTTCCGGGACAAGCGGAGCAGATACGCAGTATTTT. Protein sequence: CATYPSGTSGADTQYF.

This clone was seen a few times. The chain employs TRBV7-6 and TRBJ1-1, with 7 bases that match TRBD1. J gave up 2 bases and V 5 bases, and 8 bases lay outside the gene matches. Germline CDR1 SGHVS, CDR2 FNYEAQ. The CDR3 is 15 residues long. DNA of the CDR3: TGTGCCAGCAGCCCCCCGGGGGACAGTAACACTGAAGCTTTCTTT. As protein: CASSPPGDSNTEAFF.

The chain links TRBV19 to TRBJ1-1; 8 positions match TRBD1. Germline V lookup: CDR1 LNHDA, CDR2 SQIVND (reference sequence). V trimming: 1 base; J trimming: 5 bases; junction bases outside the gene matches: 6. This CDR3 is 15 amino acids long. The CDR3 loop is CASSIVGQGATEAFF. For the CDR3, the DNA is TGTGCCAGTAGTATAGTCGGGCAGGGGGCAACTGAAGCTTTCTTT.

V usage is TRBV19 and J usage is TRBJ2-3; the match to TRBD2 covers 13 bases. From germline, CDR1 is LNHDA and CDR2 SQIVND (reference sequence). CDR3 length equals 15 residues. Trimming took 3 bases from V and 6 from J; bases not matched to a gene: 3. This CDR3 reads CASSMGLAGIDTQYF. The CDR3 nucleotides read TGTGCCAGTAGTATGGGACTAGCGGGGATCGATACGCAGTATTTT.

The chain carries TRBV28 and TRBJ2-7; 7 bases map to TRBD1. Germline assignment: CDR1 MDHEN and CDR2 SYDVKM. This CDR3 has 12 amino acids. V was clipped by 8 bases and J by 4 bases; unmatched bases: 5. The CDR3 bases are TGTGCCAGCCGAAGGGGGCTGTACGAGCAGTACTTC. The encoded protein is CASRRGLYEQYF.

This chain links TRBV6-5 with TRBJ2-5, with 8 positions matching TRBD1. The V and J ends lost 5 bases and 5 bases, in that order; junction bases with no gene match: 10. The length of the CDR3 is 15 residues. Germline assignment: CDR1 MNHEY and CDR2 SVGAGI. CDR3 in amino acids: CASSQRQGSWETQYF. CDR3 in DNA: TGTGCCAGCAGTCAACGACAGGGGTCTTGGGAGACCCAGTACTTC.

The chain employs TRBV19 and TRBJ2-3; 9 positions match TRBD2. Losses at the gene ends were 5 bases for V and 2 bases for J; bases not matched to a gene: 8. The CDR3 sequence is 16 residues long. Germline-derived CDR1 and CDR2 are LNHDA and SQIVND (reference sequence). The CDR3 DNA follows: TGTGCCAGTAGTGGGCGTAGCGGGGGATTCACAGATACGCAGTATTTT. Protein product: CASSGRSGGFTDTQYF.

The rearrangement uses TRBV6-5 and TRBJ1-6; tentative D call: TRBD1 (5 bases). Germline V CDR1 and CDR2: MNHEY, SVGAGI. This CDR3 is built from 14 residues. V was trimmed by 6 bases and J by 4 bases, leaving 10 bases between them. The CDR3 nucleotides read TGTGCCAGCAGGAGACAGTTTTATAATTCACCCCTCCACTTT. Protein sequence: CASRRQFYNSPLHF.